This T cell receptor beta chain was recovered during a study of technical replicates of blood from several donors. Profiling relied on immunoSEQ multiplex PCR, and the TCRdb table lists in-frame clones only, not all of them. The sample has about 97,000 clones, about 94% seen once; the top ten hold about 0.35%. CDR3 length: 13 amino acids. Germline V gene data show CDR1 as LNHNV and CDR2 as YYDKDF (reference sequence). V gave up 6 bases and J gave up 0 bases, with 9 bases separating them. The sample comprised T cells isolated from PBMCs. V gene TRBV15 combines with J gene TRBJ2-7; no clear D gene. The TCR sequence derives from a human donor in good health. The CDR3 coding sequence is TGTGCCACCAGATACGGTGGCTCCTACGAGCAGTACTTC. Its protein is CATRYGGSYEQYF.